This section outlines one TCR beta chain sequence together with its context. V shed 6 bases and J 0 bases; nucleotides not matched to a gene: 4. The germline V gene has CDR1 LNHDA and CDR2 SQIVND (reference sequence). The CDR3 consists of 15 residues. The data originate from a study of T cell responses to AZD1222 COVID-19 vaccine. The assay was immunoSEQ multiplex PCR, and TCRdb's table has in-frame clones only and misses some. The data contain about 180,000 clones, around nine tenths of them singletons. The J gene is TRBJ2-7, the V gene TRBV19; 11 bases are shared with TRBD1. The sequencing here drew on peripheral blood, taken on day 0 of AZD1222 vaccination. The origin of this receptor is an adult in good health. CDR3 bases: TGTGCCAGTAGCCCGGGACAGGGGGTCTCCTACGAGCAGTACTTC. It translates to CASSPGQGVSYEQYF.